This TCR beta chain was sequenced during a study of T cell responses to AZD1222 COVID-19 vaccine. The CDR3 spans 15 residues. Looked up from germline, CDR1 is MNHEY and CDR2 is SVGEGT. Trimming removed 4 bases at V and 2 bases at J, with 12 bases between. A word on this clone: As yet, its antigen is unknown.

Using immunoSEQ multiplex PCR, the repertoire was profiled, and TCRdb retains in-frame clones only, with some absent. The sample lists more than 150,000 clones; approximately 90% were seen once. Study-wide points: It should be noted that donors were predominantly white British and more often female, and clonal diversity was possibly underestimated. Nearly half of spike-specific TCRs reportedly target unmutated variant regions. Repertoires in all cases were sampled only once the peak T cell response had passed.

The source was peripheral blood, collected on day 0 of AZD1222 vaccination. The TCR was taken from an adult in good health. The chain employs TRBV6-2 or TRBV6-3 and TRBJ1-5; perhaps TRBD1 as D (6 bases). The CDR3 DNA sequence: TGTGCCAGCAGTTCAGTAGGGGGAGGCAATCAGCCCCAGCATTTT. Its protein is CASSSVGGGNQPQHF.